The rows below give T cell receptor beta chains drawn from one sample of a study of blood T cell repertoires in COVID-19. Clones were sequenced by immunoSEQ multiplex PCR, and TCRdb holds only the in-frame ones, with some missing. The sample lists roughly 90,000 clones, over 70% occurring once. Sample: peripheral blood. Every receptor here comes from an elderly woman with active or convalescent COVID-19. CDR3s include the opening cysteine and the closing phenylalanine or tryptophan. Each record gives: J gene, D gene, clone size, V gene, CDR3 DNA, CDR3 protein. The D gene is left open where the match is weak. The size field is filled for only some rows; it gives once, few, many or a size class.

J: TRBJ2-7; D: .; size: .; V: TRBV5-8; DNA: TGTGCCAGCAGCTTGGGAAGCGGATACGAGCAGTACTTC; CDR3: CASSLGSGYEQYF
J: TRBJ2-1; D: .; size: once; V: TRBV4-3; DNA: TGCGCCAGCAGCCAAGACGTAGGGAGGAATGAGCAGTTCTTC; CDR3: CASSQDVGRNEQFF
J: TRBJ2-3; D: .; size: .; V: TRBV24-1; DNA: TGTGCCACCAGTGATCTTGGGGAGAGCACAGATACGCAGTATTTT; CDR3: CATSDLGESTDTQYF
J: TRBJ1-5; D: .; size: .; V: TRBV28; DNA: TGTGCCAGCAGTTTAGAGTTCCCTCAGCCCCAGCATTTT; CDR3: CASSLEFPQPQHF
J: TRBJ2-7; D: .; size: .; V: TRBV21-1; DNA: TGTGCCAGCAGCTGTCCCCGACTAGCGGGGGGGCGTAACTACGAGCAGTACTTC; CDR3: CASSCPRLAGGRNYEQYF
J: TRBJ2-7; D: .; size: .; V: TRBV25-1; DNA: TGTGCCAGCAGTGAATATGGCAGCTGGAGCTCCTACGAGCAGTACTTC; CDR3: CASSEYGSWSSYEQYF
J: TRBJ2-4; D: .; size: few; V: TRBV24-1; DNA: TGTGCCACCAGTGACCCCCCTGGGAAGGGGCCAAACATTCAGTACTTC; CDR3: CATSDPPGKGPNIQYF
J: TRBJ1-1; D: TRBD1; size: .; V: TRBV27; DNA: TGTGCCAGCAGTTACAGCCCCACCGGGACAGGGAAGGCTTTCTTT; CDR3: CASSYSPTGTGKAFF
J: TRBJ2-3; D: TRBD2; size: .; V: TRBV2; DNA: TGTGCCAGCAGTGTTGGTAGCGGGGGCACAGATACGCAGTATTTT; CDR3: CASSVGSGGTDTQYF
J: TRBJ1-2; D: TRBD1; size: .; V: TRBV10-3; DNA: TGTGCCATCAGTGAACAGGGGAACTATGGCTACACCTTC; CDR3: CAISEQGNYGYTF
J: TRBJ2-7; D: .; size: .; V: TRBV5-1; DNA: TGCGCCAGCAGCGAAGACAGGCCAACCTACGAGCAGTACTTC; CDR3: CASSEDRPTYEQYF
J: TRBJ2-7; D: .; size: few; V: TRBV2; DNA: TGTGCCAGCAGTGCCTCCTCCTACGAGCAGTACTTC; CDR3: CASSASSYEQYF
J: TRBJ1-1; D: .; size: .; V: TRBV21-1; DNA: TGTGCCAGCAGCAGACAGGGCACTGAAGCTTTCTTT; CDR3: CASSRQGTEAFF
J: TRBJ2-3; D: .; size: .; V: TRBV6-5; DNA: TGTGCCAGCGGTAAGGGACAAGGCACAGATACGCAGTATTTT; CDR3: CASGKGQGTDTQYF
J: TRBJ1-6; D: TRBD1; size: .; V: TRBV28; DNA: TGTGCCAGCACCTCCTCTACAGGGGGTTATTCACCCCTCCACTTT; CDR3: CASTSSTGGYSPLHF
J: TRBJ1-1; D: .; size: .; V: TRBV30; DNA: TGTGCCTGGAGGGAGGACGGAGGAGCTTTCTTT; CDR3: CAWREDGGAFF
J: TRBJ2-2; D: TRBD1; size: .; V: TRBV6-5; DNA: TGTGCCAGCAGCCCCGGGACAGGGGCCGGGGAGCTGTTTTTT; CDR3: CASSPGTGAGELFF
J: TRBJ2-3; D: .; size: .; V: TRBV6-5; DNA: TGTGCCAGCAGCAGGATCCAGCAGAGCACAGATACGCAGTATTTT; CDR3: CASSRIQQSTDTQYF
J: TRBJ1-6; D: .; size: few; V: TRBV3-1/TRBV3-2; DNA: TGTGCCAGCAGCCCGCTACCACAGGGTCCTACCCTCCACTTT; CDR3: CASSPLPQGPTLHF
J: TRBJ2-7; D: TRBD1; size: .; V: TRBV7-6; DNA: TGTGCCAGCAGCCCCCGGGACAGGGGTTTGTACGAGCAGTACTTC; CDR3: CASSPRDRGLYEQYF
J: TRBJ2-2; D: .; size: .; V: TRBV5-1; DNA: TGCGCCAGCAGCTTAGCGGGCAAAACGAACACCGGGGAGCTGTTTTTT; CDR3: CASSLAGKTNTGELFF
J: TRBJ1-6; D: .; size: .; V: TRBV6-4; DNA: TGTGCCAGCAGTTTACAGGGAAATTCACCCCTCCACTTT; CDR3: CASSLQGNSPLHF
J: TRBJ1-3; D: .; size: .; V: TRBV28; DNA: TGTGCCAGCAGTTTATCAGGGGCAACTGGAAACACCATATATTTT; CDR3: CASSLSGATGNTIYF
J: TRBJ1-4; D: TRBD1; size: .; V: TRBV19; DNA: TGTGCCAGTAGTGTGAGACAGGGCGGAACTAATGAAAAACTGTTTTTT; CDR3: CASSVRQGGTNEKLFF
J: TRBJ1-4; D: .; size: once; V: TRBV29-1; DNA: TGCAGCGTCCGACAAAGGGGGGGAAAACTGTTTTTT; CDR3: CSVRQRGGKLFF
J: TRBJ2-1; D: .; size: .; V: TRBV27; DNA: TGTGCCAGCAGTTCCGGCTCCTACAATGAGCAGTTCTTC; CDR3: CASSSGSYNEQFF
J: TRBJ1-5; D: .; size: once; V: TRBV28; DNA: TGTGCCAGCAGCCCCCCCGGACACAATCAGCCCCAGCATTTT; CDR3: CASSPPGHNQPQHF
J: TRBJ2-7; D: TRBD2; size: .; V: TRBV18; DNA: TGTGCCAGCTCACCGGGGGGGGAGGTTTTCTACGAGCAGTACTTC; CDR3: CASSPGGEVFYEQYF
J: TRBJ1-4; D: .; size: .; V: TRBV3-1/TRBV3-2; DNA: TGTGCCAGCAGCCCCCGACGTTCGACAGCGGAAAAACTGTTTTTT; CDR3: CASSPRRSTAEKLFF
J: TRBJ2-1; D: .; size: .; V: TRBV29-1; DNA: TGCAGCGTTGTAAGAACGAGCTCCTACAATGAGCAGTTCTTC; CDR3: CSVVRTSSYNEQFF
J: TRBJ1-6; D: .; size: few; V: TRBV28; DNA: TGTGCCAGCGGCGAAGGGGGATCACCCCTCCACTTT; CDR3: CASGEGGSPLHF
J: TRBJ1-5; D: TRBD1; size: .; V: TRBV7-3; DNA: TGTGCCAGCAGCTTACCGGGACAGTCGATCTATAGCAATCAGCCCCAGCATTTT; CDR3: CASSLPGQSIYSNQPQHF
J: TRBJ1-2; D: TRBD1; size: .; V: TRBV5-1; DNA: TGCGCCAGCAGCGCCAATGGACAGGGCTTTCAAGGCTACACCTTC; CDR3: CASSANGQGFQGYTF
J: TRBJ2-2; D: .; size: .; V: TRBV7-9; DNA: TGTGCCAGCAGACTTCAGGGCGACGGGGAGCTGTTTTTT; CDR3: CASRLQGDGELFF
J: TRBJ1-2; D: .; size: .; V: TRBV7-8; DNA: TGTGCCAGCAGCCTACCTAAACACAGGGTAGGCATAAGGGGCTATGGCTACACCTTC; CDR3: CASSLPKHRVGIRGYGYTF
J: TRBJ1-1; D: TRBD1; size: few; V: TRBV7-9; DNA: TGTGCCAGCAGCTCGGCCGGACAGGGGAACACTGAAGCTTTCTTT; CDR3: CASSSAGQGNTEAFF
J: TRBJ1-1; D: .; size: many; V: TRBV20-1; DNA: TGCAGTGCTAGTGGTAACAGGGTGAACACTGAAGCTTTCTTT; CDR3: CSASGNRVNTEAFF
J: TRBJ2-3; D: TRBD2; size: .; V: TRBV5-4; DNA: TGTGCCAGCGCCCCGGGGGGAGCGGGGGTGAGCACAGATACGCAGTATTTT; CDR3: CASAPGGAGVSTDTQYF
J: TRBJ1-2; D: TRBD1; size: .; V: TRBV9; DNA: TGTGCCAGCAGCGTTACCGGGACAGCCTATGGCTACACCTTC; CDR3: CASSVTGTAYGYTF
J: TRBJ2-6; D: TRBD1; size: .; V: TRBV18; DNA: TGTGCCAGCTCCGGGACAGGAGGCGTCCTGACTTTC; CDR3: CASSGTGGVLTF
J: TRBJ2-7; D: TRBD2; size: .; V: TRBV5-6; DNA: TGTGCCAGCAGCTTTTATGCCAGCGGGGGTTTCTACGAGCAGTACTTC; CDR3: CASSFYASGGFYEQYF
J: TRBJ2-6; D: .; size: .; V: TRBV3-1/TRBV3-2; DNA: TGTGCCAGCAGCCGAACGCTGAGCTCTGGGGCCAACGTCCTGACTTTC; CDR3: CASSRTLSSGANVLTF